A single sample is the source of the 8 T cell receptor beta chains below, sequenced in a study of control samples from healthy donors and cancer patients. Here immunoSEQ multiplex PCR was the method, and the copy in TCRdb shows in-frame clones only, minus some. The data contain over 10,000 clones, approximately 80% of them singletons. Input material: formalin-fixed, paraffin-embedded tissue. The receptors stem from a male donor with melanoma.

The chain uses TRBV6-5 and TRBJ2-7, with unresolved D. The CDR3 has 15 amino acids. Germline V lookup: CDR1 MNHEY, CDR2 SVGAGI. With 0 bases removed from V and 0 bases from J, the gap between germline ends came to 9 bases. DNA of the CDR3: TGTGCCAGCAGTTACTCGCAGAGGAGCTCCTACGAGCAGTACTTC. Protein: CASSYSQRSSYEQYF.

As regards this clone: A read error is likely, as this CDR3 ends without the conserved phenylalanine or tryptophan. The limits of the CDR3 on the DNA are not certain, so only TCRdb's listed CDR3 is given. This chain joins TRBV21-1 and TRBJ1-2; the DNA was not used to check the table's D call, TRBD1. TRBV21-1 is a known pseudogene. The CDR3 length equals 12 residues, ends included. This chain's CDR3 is CASSKALWGQAG.

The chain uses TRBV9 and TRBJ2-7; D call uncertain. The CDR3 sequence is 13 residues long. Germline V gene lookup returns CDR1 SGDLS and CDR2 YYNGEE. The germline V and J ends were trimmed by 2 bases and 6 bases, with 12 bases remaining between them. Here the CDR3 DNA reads TGTGCCAGCAGCGTGGGCACCCTTGGCGAGCAGTACTTC. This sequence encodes CASSVGTLGEQYF.

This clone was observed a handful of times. For the CDR3, the DNA is TGTGCCAGCAGCCCGACTAGCTGGGTGCCTGGGGCCAACGTCCTGACTTTC. The encoded protein is CASSPTSWVPGANVLTF. The V call is TRBV6-2 or TRBV6-3, the J call TRBJ2-6; 7 bases line up with TRBD2. The trim removed 6 bases at V and 2 bases at J, leaving 10 bases unmatched. The CDR3 consists of 17 residues. Germline assignment: CDR1 MNHEY and CDR2 SVGEGT.

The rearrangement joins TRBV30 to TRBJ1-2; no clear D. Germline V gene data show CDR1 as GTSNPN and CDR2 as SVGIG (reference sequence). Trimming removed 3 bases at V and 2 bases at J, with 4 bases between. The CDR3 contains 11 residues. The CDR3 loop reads CAWRENYGYTF. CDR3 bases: TGTGCCTGGAGGGAGAACTATGGCTACACCTTC.

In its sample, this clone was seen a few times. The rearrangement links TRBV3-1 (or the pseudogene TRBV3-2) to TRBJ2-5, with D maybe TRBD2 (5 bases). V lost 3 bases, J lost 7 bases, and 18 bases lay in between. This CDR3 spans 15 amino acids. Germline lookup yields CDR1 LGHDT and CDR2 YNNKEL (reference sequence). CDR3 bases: TGTGCCAGCAGCCAGGAGGACTTGATTTTTGGGACCCAGTACTTC. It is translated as CASSQEDLIFGTQYF.

The CDR3 DNA reads as TGTGCCAGCAGCTTAGCAGGGGGAGAGACCCAGTACTTC. Translation gives CASSLAGGETQYF. The chain employs TRBV7-7 and TRBJ2-5; weak D call: TRBD1 (6 bases). This CDR3 spans 13 amino acids. Germline values: CDR1 SSHAT, CDR2 FNYEAQ (reference sequence). The ends were cut back, 0 bases at V and 4 bases at J, with 6 bases in the middle.

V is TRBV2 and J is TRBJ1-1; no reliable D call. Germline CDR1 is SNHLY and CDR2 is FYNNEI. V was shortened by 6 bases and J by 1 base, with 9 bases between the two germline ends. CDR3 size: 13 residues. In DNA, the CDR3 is TGTGCCAGCAGGCAACGACAGAACACTGAAGCTTTCTTT. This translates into CASRQRQNTEAFF.